The rows below give T cell receptor beta chains drawn from one sample of a study of blood T cell repertoires in COVID-19. TCRdb's copy holds only in-frame clones and misses some; the assay was immunoSEQ multiplex PCR. The repertoire holds about 420,000 clones, with roughly 89% as singletons. Sample: peripheral blood. The source is a man aged 18 to 30 with COVID-19, enrolled during active disease. CDR3s leave out the opening cysteine and the closing phenylalanine or tryptophan. The D gene is left open where the match is weak. Clone size, where shown, is once, few, many, or a class for clones that have expanded.

v_gene: TRBV6-6; abundance: .; d_gene: .; CDR3aa: ASSLRLLPQYQEQF
v_gene: TRBV5-6; abundance: .; d_gene: .; CDR3aa: ASSDSRGQPQH
v_gene: TRBV7-2; abundance: .; d_gene: TRBD2; CDR3aa: ASKLAGGQDEQY
v_gene: TRBV7-6; abundance: .; d_gene: .; CDR3aa: ASSPNSLQETQY
v_gene: TRBV25-1; abundance: .; d_gene: .; CDR3aa: ASSAGPQGEQY
v_gene: TRBV2; abundance: .; d_gene: .; CDR3aa: ASSEDLVVYNEQF
v_gene: TRBV19; abundance: .; d_gene: TRBD2; CDR3aa: ASSIRFPAGGVPTYEQY
v_gene: TRBV7-9; abundance: .; d_gene: TRBD1; CDR3aa: ASSIDGQGASDTQY
v_gene: TRBV27; abundance: .; d_gene: .; CDR3aa: ASSLGGGWTEAF
v_gene: TRBV5-4; abundance: .; d_gene: .; CDR3aa: ASSLAVQETQY
v_gene: TRBV24-1; abundance: few; d_gene: .; CDR3aa: ATSGQVNQPQH
v_gene: TRBV4-1; abundance: .; d_gene: .; CDR3aa: ASSQANLVATGELF
v_gene: TRBV19; abundance: .; d_gene: TRBD1; CDR3aa: ASSTLQGVTDTQY
v_gene: TRBV5-4; abundance: .; d_gene: .; CDR3aa: ASSSAEKRLNYEQY
v_gene: TRBV25-1; abundance: .; d_gene: .; CDR3aa: ASSTVRRGTPNTEAF
v_gene: TRBV6-5; abundance: once; d_gene: .; CDR3aa: ASSPQQQTQY
v_gene: TRBV11-2; abundance: .; d_gene: .; CDR3aa: ASSFGGPEQF
v_gene: TRBV19; abundance: .; d_gene: TRBD1; CDR3aa: ASSPGQGGGVPQETQY
v_gene: TRBV7-3; abundance: .; d_gene: TRBD2; CDR3aa: ASSRDYGWDEQF
v_gene: TRBV30; abundance: once; d_gene: .; CDR3aa: AWKRGAGTEAF
v_gene: TRBV7-9; abundance: .; d_gene: TRBD2; CDR3aa: ASSAKLAGSTDTQY
v_gene: TRBV6-5; abundance: few; d_gene: .; CDR3aa: ASSYSQYSNQPQH
v_gene: TRBV7-9; abundance: .; d_gene: .; CDR3aa: ASSSPSDMHNEQF
v_gene: TRBV5-1; abundance: .; d_gene: TRBD2; CDR3aa: ASSSRLAGGIRTDTQY
v_gene: TRBV11-2; abundance: .; d_gene: .; CDR3aa: ASSHRGHGGF
v_gene: TRBV7-6; abundance: .; d_gene: .; CDR3aa: ASSFSLQATTGELF
v_gene: TRBV12-3/TRBV12-4; abundance: .; d_gene: .; CDR3aa: ASSFRGNTEAF
v_gene: TRBV3-1/TRBV3-2; abundance: .; d_gene: .; CDR3aa: ASTGLHFTEQY
v_gene: TRBV7-8; abundance: .; d_gene: .; CDR3aa: ASSLRGGSNEQY
v_gene: TRBV2; abundance: .; d_gene: TRBD2; CDR3aa: ASRSIAGPTGELF
v_gene: TRBV6-5; abundance: .; d_gene: .; CDR3aa: ASSISYAYEQY
v_gene: TRBV5-1; abundance: few; d_gene: TRBD1; CDR3aa: ASSPGDSSGNTIY
v_gene: TRBV14; abundance: .; d_gene: TRBD2; CDR3aa: ASSHSGSVAKNIQY
v_gene: TRBV21-1; abundance: .; d_gene: .; CDR3aa: ASRNPDRRRGGRAHHEQY
v_gene: TRBV5-6; abundance: .; d_gene: .; CDR3aa: ASSFRVRLNTEAF
v_gene: TRBV27; abundance: .; d_gene: .; CDR3aa: ASGPGEQF
v_gene: TRBV4-2; abundance: .; d_gene: TRBD1; CDR3aa: ASTRAGQGSGANVLT
v_gene: TRBV5-1; abundance: .; d_gene: .; CDR3aa: ASRPALSSTDEQY
v_gene: TRBV7-9; abundance: .; d_gene: TRBD1; CDR3aa: ASSLRDRAYEQY
v_gene: TRBV6-5; abundance: .; d_gene: TRBD1; CDR3aa: ASSWTGGGTGELF
v_gene: TRBV5-1; abundance: .; d_gene: TRBD1; CDR3aa: ASSYTGADGYT
v_gene: TRBV3-1/TRBV3-2; abundance: .; d_gene: TRBD2; CDR3aa: ASRPGTSAGELF
v_gene: TRBV7-9; abundance: .; d_gene: TRBD1; CDR3aa: ASSPRGQSPTDTQY
v_gene: TRBV24-1; abundance: .; d_gene: TRBD1; CDR3aa: ATSGLPGTGGDSNQPQH
v_gene: TRBV14; abundance: .; d_gene: .; CDR3aa: ASSPRGNNSPLH
v_gene: TRBV19; abundance: .; d_gene: .; CDR3aa: ASSRRGLLTDTQY
v_gene: TRBV7-3; abundance: .; d_gene: .; CDR3aa: ASSWRDSWRDSPYNEQF
v_gene: TRBV19; abundance: .; d_gene: TRBD2; CDR3aa: ASSMGLVSNEQF
v_gene: TRBV5-8; abundance: .; d_gene: TRBD1; CDR3aa: ASSLPGQGYPYEQY